This TCR beta chain is drawn from a study of T-cell reconstitution after alpha-beta-depleted transplantation in children. General observations from the study: T cells produced anew were the main source of T-cell counts and diversity one year after transplant.

For this clonotype: Its matching antigen is unknown. This may be a read error: a much more frequent sequence differs by one nucleotide.

TCRbeta library construction was performed incorporating unique molecular identifiers. TCRdb reanalysed the PCR reads using MiXCR and keeps one entry per CDR3 protein. The table lists approximately 240,000 distinct CDR3 sequences, about a tenth of them singletons. The germline CDR1 and CDR2 sequences are LNHNV and YYDKDF (reference sequence). The CDR3 length is 18 residues. This receptor was obtained from a child under two years old with acute myeloid leukemia, due to receive a stem cell transplant. The chain carries TRBV15 and TRBJ1-4; D possibly corresponds to TRBD1 (5 bases). Material: PBMCs, obtained before TCRalphabeta/CD19-depleted stem cell transplant. DNA for the CDR3: TGTGCCACCAACAGAGATAGGGCTGACAGACCAACTAATGAAAAACTGTTTTTT. The encoded protein is CATNRDRADRPTNEKLFF.